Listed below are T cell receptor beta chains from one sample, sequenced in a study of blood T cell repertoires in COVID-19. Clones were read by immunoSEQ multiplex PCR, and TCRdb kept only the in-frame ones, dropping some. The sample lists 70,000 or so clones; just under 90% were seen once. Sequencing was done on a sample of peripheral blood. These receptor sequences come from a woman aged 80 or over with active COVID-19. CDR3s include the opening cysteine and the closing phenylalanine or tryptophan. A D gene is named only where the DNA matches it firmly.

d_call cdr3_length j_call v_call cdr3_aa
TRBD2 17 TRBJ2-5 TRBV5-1 CASSYRLTSGVQETQYF
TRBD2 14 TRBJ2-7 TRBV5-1 CASSLTSGDYEQYF
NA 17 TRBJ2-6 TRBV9 CASSDSGAFSGANVLTF
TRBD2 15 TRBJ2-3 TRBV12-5 CASGSGAGVADTQYF
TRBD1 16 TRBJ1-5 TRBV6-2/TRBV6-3 CASSLRQGASNQPQHF
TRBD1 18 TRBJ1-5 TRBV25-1 CASSRPVTGGYGGQPQHF
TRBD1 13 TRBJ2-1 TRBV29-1 CSVEDRDRGKQFF
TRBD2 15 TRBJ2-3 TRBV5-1 CASSFQREALNTQYF
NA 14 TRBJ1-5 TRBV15 CATSRDRVPQPQHF
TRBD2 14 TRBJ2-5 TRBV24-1 CATSGTSGAETQYF
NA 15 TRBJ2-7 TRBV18 CASSITAQSSYEQYF
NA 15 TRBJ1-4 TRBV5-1 CASSLAGGSGEKLFF
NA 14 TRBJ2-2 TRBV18 CASSQNQGNGELFF
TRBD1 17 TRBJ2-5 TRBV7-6 CASSLAPTGGARETQYF
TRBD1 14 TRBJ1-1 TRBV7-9 CASSLGTANTEAFF
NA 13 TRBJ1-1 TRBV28 CASSRRTGAYAFF
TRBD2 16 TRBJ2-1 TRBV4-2 CASSQALAGVYNEQFF
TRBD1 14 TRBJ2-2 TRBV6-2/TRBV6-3 CASSQATGSGELFF
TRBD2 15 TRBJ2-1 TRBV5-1 CASSLAGLASSNEFF
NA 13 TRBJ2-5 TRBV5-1 CASSLYTRETQYF
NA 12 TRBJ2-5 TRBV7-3 CASSPTGETQYF
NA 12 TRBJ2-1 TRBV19 CASSSGNNEQFF
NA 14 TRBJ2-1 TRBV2 CASSDRRADNEQFF
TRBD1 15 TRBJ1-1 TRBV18 CASSTRTGGYTEAFF
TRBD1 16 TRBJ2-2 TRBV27 CASSQSGTGGTGELFF
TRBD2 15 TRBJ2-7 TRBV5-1 CASRPFLAGAVEQYF
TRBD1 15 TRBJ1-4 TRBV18 CASSVQGAGSEKLFF
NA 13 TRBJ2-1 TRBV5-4 CASSLLESNEQFF
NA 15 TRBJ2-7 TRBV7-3 CASSLGHQGPYEQYF
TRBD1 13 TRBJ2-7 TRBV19 CASSGTGTLEQYF
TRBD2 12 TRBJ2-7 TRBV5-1 CASSLGDGREVF
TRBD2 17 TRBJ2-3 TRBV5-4 CASSTGPSGRAADTQYF
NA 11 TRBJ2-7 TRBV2 CASSTRTEEYF
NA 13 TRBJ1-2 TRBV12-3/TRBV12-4 CASTLGPNYGYTF
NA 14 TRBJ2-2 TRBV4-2 CASSQRILSGELFF
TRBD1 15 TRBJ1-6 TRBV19 CASSPGQVYNSPLHF
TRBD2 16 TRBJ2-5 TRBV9 CASSVGLAGGHETQYF
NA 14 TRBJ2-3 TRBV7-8 CASSPQRNTDTQYF
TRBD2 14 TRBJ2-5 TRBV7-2 CASSQQTSGETQYF
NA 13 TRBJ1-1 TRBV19 CASSISQNTEAFF
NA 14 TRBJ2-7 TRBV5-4 CASSLATGSYEQYF
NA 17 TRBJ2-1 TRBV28 CASSLASPRLAGNEQFF
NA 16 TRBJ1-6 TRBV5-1 CASSLALTEIDSPLHF
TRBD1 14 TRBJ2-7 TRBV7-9 CASSPGQGNYEQYF
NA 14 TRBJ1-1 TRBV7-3 CASSLNELRPAAFF
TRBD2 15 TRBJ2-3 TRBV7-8 CASSPLPLAGGSQYF
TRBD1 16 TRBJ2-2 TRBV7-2 CASSSKNRGRSGELFF
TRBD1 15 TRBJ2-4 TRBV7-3 CASSATTGGSDIQYF
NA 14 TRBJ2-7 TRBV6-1 CASSEGHRSYEQYF
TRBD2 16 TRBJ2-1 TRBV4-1 CASSRGVAGSPNEQFF
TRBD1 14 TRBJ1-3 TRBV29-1 CSVDAGGSGNTIYF
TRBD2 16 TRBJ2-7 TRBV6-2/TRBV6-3 CASSKSSGRVTYEQYF
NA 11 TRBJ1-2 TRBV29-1 CSAGLNYGYTF
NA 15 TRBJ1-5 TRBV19 CASTKTGPSNQPQHF
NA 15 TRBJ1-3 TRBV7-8 CASSFRGGRGNTIYF
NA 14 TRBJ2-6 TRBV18 CASSPASGANVLTF
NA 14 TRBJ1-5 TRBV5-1 CASSPGDGNQPQHF
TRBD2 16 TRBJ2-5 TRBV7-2 CASSPGLAGGQETQYF